Shown below are 24 T cell receptor beta chains from a single sample sequenced in a study of shared clonotypes between healthy human individuals. Libraries were prepared by immunoSEQ multiplex PCR; TCRdb keeps only in-frame clonotypes and omits some of them. This table holds nearly 1,000,000 clones, more than 75% found once. The sample consisted of memory CD4+ T cells sorted from blood. Stated subset: CD45RA-negative fraction. Receptors were obtained from a man aged 18 to 30 in good health.

The rearrangement links TRBV7-2 to TRBJ2-5; no clear D gene. Germline V gene sequence: CDR1 SGHTA, CDR2 FQGNSA. The CDR3 has 13 amino acids. The germline V and J ends were trimmed by 5 bases and 0 bases, with 7 bases remaining between them. CDR3 DNA: TGTGCCAGCAGCCATGGCGACCAAGAGACCCAGTACTTC. Protein sequence: CASSHGDQETQYF.

This chain uses TRBV4-1 with TRBJ1-2, with D unclear. The CDR3 totals 15 residues. From germline, CDR1 is MGHRA and CDR2 YSYEKL. Trimming pared 0 bases from V and 2 bases from J, leaving 10 bases between. The CDR3 region is CASSQDLTLNYGYTF. DNA of the CDR3: TGCGCCAGCAGCCAAGATCTCACTTTAAACTATGGCTACACCTTC.

This clone was detected ten times or more. CDR3 residues: CASSSRGQGGNTF. The CDR3 DNA sequence: TGTGCCAGCAGCTCCAGAGGACAGGGTGGGAACACCTTC. This rearrangement joins TRBV7-2 to TRBJ1-2; 8 positions agree with TRBD1. This CDR3 is built from 13 residues. Germline V CDR1 and CDR2: SGHTA, FQGNSA. Trimming took 4 bases from V and 12 from J; bases not matched to a gene: 10.

The genes are TRBV11-3 and TRBJ2-7; the D is unclear. V dropped 3 bases and J dropped 3 bases, with 15 bases sitting between them. The CDR3 is 15 amino acids. Germline-derived CDR1 and CDR2 are SGHNT and YENEEA. The DNA of the CDR3 is TGTGCCAGCAGCTTCTGTCCTTCACAAAACTACGAGCAGTACTTC. It encodes CASSFCPSQNYEQYF. The full variable domain, with the rest looked up from reference TRBV11-3 and TRBJ2-7, is EAGVVQSPRYKIIEKKQPVAFWCNPISGHNTLYWYLQNLGQGPELLIRYENEEAVDDSQLPKDRFSAERLKGVDSTLKIQPAELGDSAVYLCASSFCPSQNYEQYFGPGTRLTVT.

The chain couples TRBV10-2 to TRBJ1-6, with D hard to call. The CDR3 has 12 amino acids. V gave up 7 bases and J gave up 13 bases, with 14 bases separating them. The germline CDR1 and CDR2 sequences are WSHSY and SAAADI. In nucleotides, the CDR3 is TGCGCCAGCAACACCCTGGGAGGGCCCCTCCACTTT. Amino acids: CASNTLGGPLHF.

The J gene is TRBJ1-1, the V gene TRBV30; no definite D call. This CDR3 region has 13 residues. Looked up from germline, CDR1 is GTSNPN and CDR2 is SVGIG (reference sequence). V lost 0 bases to trimming and J lost 6 bases, with 11 bases between them. The CDR3 is CAWSVNSRAEAFF. CDR3 bases: TGTGCCTGGAGTGTTAACAGTCGCGCTGAAGCTTTCTTT.

V is TRBV20-1 and J is TRBJ2-7, with unresolved D. The germline CDR1 and CDR2 sequences are DFQATT and SNEGSKA (reference sequence). This CDR3 is built from 11 residues. Trimming took off 2 bases at V and 3 bases at J, with 5 bases between the two ends. CDR3 nucleotide sequence: TGCAGTGCTAGACCCCTCTACGAGCAGTACTTC. It yields the protein CSARPLYEQYF.

The chain links TRBV7-2 to TRBJ1-3; no firm D call. Between the trimmed V and J ends, which lost 5 bases and 7 bases, there was a span of 18 bases. The germline V gene encodes CDR1 SGHTA and CDR2 FQGNSA. There are 15 residues in the CDR3. CDR3 residues: CASSPPLGLGNTIYF. The CDR3 DNA is TGTGCCAGCAGCCCGCCCCTGGGCCTTGGGAACACCATATATTTT.

CDR3: CASSPQPGPGYEQYF. The DNA for the CDR3 is TGTGCCAGCTCACCCCAACCTGGACCCGGCTACGAGCAGTACTTC. The genes are TRBV18 and TRBJ2-7; D gene uncertain. Trimming pared 3 bases from V and 3 bases from J, leaving 15 bases between. In germline, CDR1 is KGHSH, CDR2 LQKENI. The CDR3 loop spans 15 amino acids.

The J gene is TRBJ2-1, the V gene TRBV7-9, with 10 bases that match TRBD2. J gave up 10 bases and V 0 bases, and 9 bases lay outside the gene matches. This CDR3 has 16 amino acids. Germline lookup yields CDR1 SEHNR and CDR2 FQNEAQ (reference sequence). The CDR3 is CASSLADRTSGTEQFF. The CDR3 DNA reads as TGTGCCAGCAGCTTAGCCGACCGGACTAGCGGTACCGAGCAGTTCTTC.

The V call is TRBV30, the J call TRBJ1-5, with 9 bases identical to TRBD1. With 5 bases clipped from V and 4 bases from J, the junction kept 6 bases outside the gene matches. Germline V gives CDR1 GTSNPN, CDR2 SVGIG (reference sequence). This CDR3 has 14 residues. The CDR3 bases are TGTGCCTGGTCGGACAGGGGTAAGAATCAGCCCCAGCATTTT. It codes for CAWSDRGKNQPQHF.

Comment on this clone: This specimen includes other DNA sequences encoding the same CDR3. The J gene is TRBJ1-3, the V gene TRBV28; unclear D gene. V dropped 1 base and J dropped 4 bases, with 2 bases sitting between them. This CDR3 comprises 12 residues. CDR1 and CDR2 (germline): MDHEN, SYDVKM. The chain's CDR3 is CASSLYGNTIYF. Here the CDR3 DNA reads TGTGCCAGCAGTTTATACGGAAACACCATATATTTT.

The chain links TRBV6-5 to TRBJ1-2, with 7 bases identical to TRBD1. Germline V CDR1 and CDR2: MNHEY, SVGAGI. V lost 5 bases, J lost 4 bases, and 10 bases stayed unmatched. This CDR3 spans 15 amino acids. CDR3 sequence (DNA): TGTGCCAGCAGTAACTTCCGGGACAGAATCTATGGCTACACCTTC. Translation gives CASSNFRDRIYGYTF.

The chain combines TRBV14 with TRBJ1-2, with D uncertain. Germline V gene sequence: CDR1 SGHDN, CDR2 FVKESK. CDR3 length: 12 amino acids. Trimming cost V 1 base and J 6 bases, with 6 bases left between them. CDR3 residues: CASSQGRDGYTF. The CDR3 DNA sequence: TGTGCCAGCAGCCAAGGCCGTGATGGCTACACCTTC. The variable domain in full, with the rest retrieved from reference TRBV14 and TRBJ1-2, is EAGVTQFPSHSVIEKGQTVTLRCDPISGHDNLYWYRRVMGKEIKFLLHFVKESKQDESGMPNNRFLAERTGGTYSTLKVQPAELEDSGVYFCASSQGRDGYTFGSGTRLTVV.

The rearrangement uses TRBV4-1 and TRBJ1-2, with a possible D match to TRBD1 (5 bases). The CDR3 runs to 15 residues. V lost 0 bases and J 4 bases, leaving 12 bases between the germline ends. CDR1 MGHRA and CDR2 YSYEKL come from the germline V gene. The CDR3 DNA reads TGCGCCAGCAGCCAAGATTGGAGGGGAGGCTATGGCTACACCTTC. This sequence encodes CASSQDWRGGYGYTF.

As to this clone: A read error may produce the germline difference seen at one junction end. This sequence joins TRBV5-1 and TRBJ2-3; the D gene is possibly TRBD2 (5 bases). This CDR3 is built from 16 residues. The germline gives CDR1 SGHRS, CDR2 YFSETQ. This CDR3 reads CASSQDSRGSTDTQYF. CDR3 in DNA: TGCGCCAGCAGCCAAGACTCCAGAGGGAGCACGGATACGCAGTATTTT. The full variable domain, rest sourced from reference TRBV5-1 and TRBJ2-3, is KAGVTQTPRYLIKTRGQQVTLSCSPISGHRSVSWYQQTPGQGLQFLFEYFSETQRNKGNFPGRFSGRQFSNSRSEMNVSTLELGDSALYLCASSQDSRGSTDTQYFGPGTRLTVL.

The chain links TRBV19 to TRBJ2-7; no definite D call. V lost 5 bases and J lost 2, with 16 bases in between. The CDR3 is 15 residues long. Germline CDR1 and CDR2: LNHDA and SQIVND (reference sequence). The CDR3 sequence is CASSAVLHFTYEQYF. The CDR3 DNA sequence: TGTGCCAGTAGTGCAGTTTTACATTTTACCTACGAGCAGTACTTC.

This sequence joins TRBV2 and TRBJ2-5; D gene uncertain. The germline CDR1 and CDR2 sequences are SNHLY and FYNNEI. The V end was cut by 7 bases, the J end by 5 bases, with 11 bases between. CDR3 length: 12 residues. CDR3 loop: CASTADRETQYF. In nucleotides, the CDR3 is TGTGCCAGCACCGCGGATCGGGAGACCCAGTACTTC.

For this clone: This sample includes further DNA sequences coding for the same CDR3. CDR3: CAWSGTGNSPLHF. The DNA of the CDR3 is TGTGCCTGGAGCGGGACAGGGAATTCACCCCTCCACTTT. The chain recombines TRBV30 with TRBJ1-6; the match to TRBD1 covers 9 bases. V was clipped by 3 bases and J by 7 bases; unmatched bases: 1. The CDR3 length is 13 residues. The V gene's germline CDR1 is GTSNPN and CDR2 SVGIG (reference sequence).

This clone was seen only once. The V call is TRBV6-5, the J call TRBJ1-2; 9 bases are shared with TRBD1. With 4 bases clipped from V and 2 bases from J, the junction kept 5 bases outside the gene matches. From germline, CDR1 is MNHEY and CDR2 SVGAGI. The CDR3 runs to 15 residues. The DNA of the CDR3 is TGTGCCAGCAGTTCCTGGACAGGGGTCAACTATGGCTACACCTTC. Translating gives CASSSWTGVNYGYTF.

The J gene is TRBJ2-1, the V gene TRBV19; 9 bases align to TRBD1. The CDR3 is 14 residues long. The V and J ends lost 6 bases and 9 bases, in that order; junction bases with no gene match: 9. Germline loops: CDR1 LNHDA, CDR2 SQIVND (reference sequence). In DNA, the CDR3 is TGTGCCAGTAGGGACGGGACAGGGTCGGTTGAGCAGTTCTTC. As protein: CASRDGTGSVEQFF.

Many counts were recorded for this clone. The same CDR3 is also encoded by other DNA sequences in this sample. The chain is built from TRBV2 and TRBJ1-3; D is unresolved. CDR1 and CDR2 from the germline V gene are SNHLY and FYNNEI. V lost 6 bases, J lost 0 bases, and 6 bases lay in between. This CDR3 is 13 amino acids long. The CDR3 loop reads CASRGYSGNTIYF. In nucleotides, the CDR3 is TGTGCCAGCAGGGGCTACTCTGGAAACACCATATATTTT.

The chain uses TRBV6-5 and TRBJ1-2, with a weak D call TRBD1 (5 bases). The CDR3 consists of 14 residues. V lost 2 bases to trimming and J lost 7 bases, with 14 bases between them. Germline-derived CDR1 and CDR2 are MNHEY and SVGAGI. The CDR3 loop is CASSYTGDGSGYTF. The CDR3 DNA sequence: TGTGCCAGCAGTTACACAGGTGATGGGTCTGGCTACACCTTC.

This chain connects TRBV7-9 to TRBJ2-1; 8 nucleotides line up with TRBD2. There are 15 residues in the CDR3. From germline, CDR1 is SEHNR and CDR2 FQNEAQ (reference sequence). With V trimmed by 1 base and J by 9 bases, 8 bases remained unmatched. Here the CDR3 reads CASSLEASGFIEQFF. The CDR3 nucleotides read TGTGCCAGCAGCTTAGAGGCTAGCGGGTTTATTGAGCAGTTCTTC. The complete variable domain, with remaining parts taken from reference TRBV7-9 and TRBJ2-1, reads DTGVSQNPRHKITKRGQNVTFRCDPISEHNRLYWYRQTLGQGPEFLTYFQNEAQLEKSRLLSDRFSAERPKGSFSTLEIQRTEQGDSAMYLCASSLEASGFIEQFFGPGTRLTVL.